This T cell receptor (beta chain) was documented in a study of T cell changes during pregnancy in multiple sclerosis. The table came from immunoSEQ multiplex PCR; TCRdb's copy has only in-frame clones and leaves some out. This table has under 65,000 clones, about nine tenths appearing once. The CDR3 is 15 amino acids. Trimming cost V 5 bases and J 3 bases; bases outside gene matches: 7. Germline values: CDR1 MNHEY, CDR2 SMNVEV (reference sequence). The material sequenced was peripheral blood, taken after pregnancy. The clonotype comes from a female donor in good health, enrolled as a control in a pregnancy study. The chain couples TRBV27 to TRBJ2-1, with 7 positions matching TRBD2. This CDR3 reads CASSLALALYNEQFF. CDR3 DNA: TGTGCCAGCAGTCTGGCACTAGCGCTCTACAATGAGCAGTTCTTC.